Each of the 21 T cell receptor beta chains below was sequenced from the same sample in a study of T cells in women clearing cervical HPV infection. Assay used: immunoSEQ multiplex PCR; TCRdb lists only in-frame clones, some missing. This table lists 30,000 or so clones. Specimen: blood buffy coat. The receptors derive from a woman between 18 and 70 years old with a cervical HPV16 infection that either progressed to CIN3+ or cleared (not recorded which).

On this clone: The read ends 3 residues early relative to the CDR3; the germline J gene fills the gap. The genes are TRBV19 and TRBJ1-5; D gene unclear. CDR1 and CDR2 (germline): LNHDA, SQIVND (reference sequence). CDR3 length equals 14 residues. The V and J ends lost 3 bases and 2 bases respectively, with 8 bases between them. The part of the CDR3 DNA that was read is TGTGCCAGTAGTATCACTGGTGGCAATCAGCCC. It specifies CASSITGGNQP. The whole CDR3 sequence reads CASSITGGNQPQHF.

Remarks on this clone: The DNA ends 3 residues before the CDR3 does, and the rest of the CDR3 is filled in from the germline J gene. The chain is built from TRBV20-1 and TRBJ2-7; TRBD1 agrees at 8 bases. From germline, CDR1 is DFQATT and CDR2 SNEGSKA (reference sequence). With 0 bases clipped from V and 5 bases from J, the junction kept 6 bases outside the gene matches. This CDR3 is 14 amino acids long. CDR3 sequence: CSARDGTGTNEQYF. The sequenced CDR3 bases are TGCAGTGCTAGAGATGGGACAGGCACAAACGAG.

Comment on this clone: The read is 3 residues too short to cover the CDR3 end, so that end is filled in from the germline J gene. The genes are TRBV7-8 and TRBJ1-4; the D gene is possibly TRBD1 (6 bases). V shed 1 base and J shed 5 bases, with 11 bases lying between them. The CDR3 contains 15 residues. Looked up from germline, CDR1 is SGHVS and CDR2 is FQNEAQ. The CDR3 bases that were read are TGTGCCAGCAGCTTAGAGGCAGGGGTAAATGAAAAA. Translation: CASSLEAGVNEK. The CDR3 in its entirety is CASSLEAGVNEKLFF.

Of note for this clone: The read terminates 3 residues before the CDR3 end, so the remaining end is supplied by the germline J gene. J is TRBJ1-2 and V is TRBV5-1, with 9 positions matching TRBD1. The CDR3 runs to 17 residues. From germline, CDR1 is SGHRS and CDR2 YFSETQ. Here the CDR3 reads CASSLWGTGSSTDTYTF. CDR3 bases read: TGCGCCAGCAGCTTGTGGGGGACAGGGTCAAGCACAGATACC.

Note on this clone: The CDR3 end falls 3 residues outside the read, so it is completed with the germline J gene. The chain has TRBV19 and TRBJ1-2, with a tentative D call TRBD1 (5 bases). There are 14 residues in the CDR3. Germline V gene lookup returns CDR1 LNHDA and CDR2 SQIVND (reference sequence). The DNA read from the CDR3 is TGTGCCAGTAGTATAGAGTCGGCCGGGACTTCC. This codes for CASSIESAGTS. The whole CDR3 is CASSIESAGTSYTF. The full variable domain, its missing parts supplied by reference TRBV19 and TRBJ1-2, is DGGITQSPKYLFRKEGQNVTLSCEQNLNHDAMYWYRQDPGQGLRLIYYSQIVNDFQKGDIAEGYSVSREKKESFPLTVTSAQKNPTAFYLCASSIESAGTSYTFGSGTRLTVV.

CDR3 region: CASSESSRDTTTDTQYF. The DNA read from the CDR3 is TGTGCCAGCAGTGAATCTTCCCGGGACACGACGACAGATACG. The J gene is TRBJ2-3, the V gene TRBV2, with D possibly TRBD1 on 6 matching bases. The missing CDR3 end, 3 residues past where the read stops, is filled in from the germline J gene. Germline CDR1 SNHLY, CDR2 FYNNEI. The CDR3 runs 17 residues. Deletions cut 2 bases from V and 3 bases from J, with 18 bases between.

About this clone itself: The read halts 3 residues ahead of the CDR3 end, with the missing end drawn from the germline J gene. The chain is built from TRBV30 and TRBJ1-2; D is uncertain. The germline gives CDR1 GTSNPN, CDR2 SVGIG (reference sequence). V was cut by 0 bases and J by 6 bases, with 14 bases left in between. The CDR3 is 14 residues long. The DNA read from the CDR3 is TGTGCCTGGAGTGTGTCGGGGTGGTCTCATGGC. It encodes CAWSVSGWSHG. The full CDR3 protein is CAWSVSGWSHGYTF.

Comment on this clone: At one end the junction does not follow the germline gene, possibly because of a read error. The read ends 3 residues shy of where the CDR3 ends; the end is completed using the germline J gene. Additional DNA sequences in this sample encode the identical CDR3. The J gene is TRBJ1-3, the V gene TRBV30; D not resolved. Per the germline V gene, CDR1 is GTSNPN and CDR2 is SVGIG (reference sequence). CDR3 length: 20 amino acids. The CDR3 is CAWSVWGGRGEGFSGNTIYF. Partial CDR3 DNA: TGTGCCTGGAGTGTATGGGGAGGGCGGGGTGAAGGATTCTCTGGAAACACG.

A remark on this clone: One end of the junction is discordant with germline, which a read error may explain. The read ends 3 residues before the CDR3 terminus; that terminus is restored from the germline J gene. J is TRBJ2-3 and V is TRBV4-2, with 13 bases matching TRBD2. The CDR3 length is 16 residues. Germline CDR1 is LGHNA and CDR2 is YNFKEQ. CDR3 sequence reads: CASSQRTSGGTDTQYF. Incomplete CDR3 DNA: TGCGCCAGCAGCCAGAGGACTAGCGGGGGAACAGATACG.

A remark on this clone: The read halts 3 residues ahead of the CDR3 end, with the missing end drawn from the germline J gene. This chain links TRBV19 with TRBJ2-2; 9 nucleotides align to TRBD1. Germline V gene sequence: CDR1 LNHDA, CDR2 SQIVND (reference sequence). There are 15 residues in the CDR3. Incomplete CDR3 DNA: TGTGCCAGTAGTTCACAGGGGGCGGCTAATGAAAAG. It codes for CASSSQGAANEK. The complete CDR3 reads CASSSQGAANEKLFF.

With regard to this clone: The read gets to within 3 residues of the CDR3 end, and the germline J gene fills in the rest. The chain recombines TRBV5-1 with TRBJ2-5; TRBD1 matches at 7 bases. V dropped 3 bases and J dropped 4; count of bases not matched to a gene: 0. Germline values: CDR1 SGHRS, CDR2 YFSETQ. CDR3 length: 12 amino acids. The CDR3 DNA, read in part, is TGCGCCAGCAGCTCAGGGGGAGAGACC. Protein sequence: CASSSGGET. The full CDR3 protein reads CASSSGGETQYF.

Worth noting for this clone: Sequencing ends 3 residues short of the CDR3 end; the germline J gene provides the rest. This rearrangement joins TRBV9 to TRBJ1-2; the match to TRBD1 covers 8 bases. The germline V gene encodes CDR1 SGDLS and CDR2 YYNGEE. J lost 3 bases, V lost 0 bases, and 1 base had no gene match. CDR3 length: 14 amino acids. The covered CDR3 bases are TGTGCCAGCAGCGTAGGGACAGGGTACTATGGC. Translated: CASSVGTGYYG. Given in full, the CDR3 is CASSVGTGYYGYTF.

Concerning this clone itself: The sequence runs out 3 residues before the end of the CDR3; the remainder is reconstructed from the germline J gene. This sequence joins TRBV5-8 and TRBJ2-3; TRBD2 might be the D (6 bases). Trimming removed 3 bases from V and 0 bases from J, with 8 bases in between. From germline, CDR1 is SGHTS and CDR2 YDEGEE. The CDR3 covers 14 residues. The CDR3 protein is CASSSGGSTDTQYF. CDR3 bases read: TGTGCCAGCAGCTCCGGGGGAAGCACAGATACG.

Notes on this clone: The CDR3 goes on 3 residues after the read ends, and that part is filled in from the germline J gene. The V call is TRBV6-4, the J call TRBJ1-5, with no clear D. CDR1 and CDR2 from the germline V gene are MRHNA and SNTAGT. Trimming removed 5 bases at V and 2 bases at J, with 10 bases between. The CDR3 covers 14 residues. Incomplete CDR3 DNA: TGTGCCAGCAGTTTACACGCGGGCAATCAGCCC. Protein: CASSLHAGNQP. The full-length CDR3 reads as CASSLHAGNQPQHF.

A note on this clone: The read ends 3 residues early relative to the CDR3; the germline J gene fills the gap. This same CDR3 is encoded by further DNA sequences in the sample. The V and J genes are TRBV30 and TRBJ1-3; weak D call: TRBD1 (5 bases). The CDR3 length is 13 residues. Trimming removed 2 bases from V and 9 bases from J, with 14 bases in between. Germline-derived CDR1 and CDR2 are GTSNPN and SVGIG (reference sequence). CDR3 residues: CAWSPREGGTIYF. The part of the CDR3 DNA that was read is TGTGCCTGGAGTCCCAGGGAGGGAGGCACC.

Points on this clone: The CDR3 end is not reached by the read, which stops 3 residues before it; the germline J gene fills it in. The chain has TRBV7-9 and TRBJ2-7; D may be TRBD1 (5 bases). There are 13 residues in the CDR3. Germline CDR1 reads SEHNR; CDR2 reads FQNEAQ (reference sequence). Trimming cost V 4 bases and J 1 base, with 8 bases left between them. The covered CDR3 bases are TGTGCCAGCAGCTCAAAGGGGTCCTACGAG. This sequence encodes CASSSKGSYE. The full CDR3 protein reads CASSSKGSYEQYF. The whole variable domain, remainder taken from reference TRBV7-9 and TRBJ2-7, is DTGVSQNPRHKITKRGQNVTFRCDPISEHNRLYWYRQTLGQGPEFLTYFQNEAQLEKSRLLSDRFSAERPKGSFSTLEIQRTEQGDSAMYLCASSSKGSYEQYFGPGTRLTVT.

On this clone itself: The sequence runs out 3 residues before the end of the CDR3; the remainder is reconstructed from the germline J gene. The V and J genes are TRBV14 and TRBJ1-5; D is unresolved. Looked up from germline, CDR1 is SGHDN and CDR2 is FVKESK. The CDR3 contains 13 residues. V was cut by 5 bases and J by 4 bases, with 9 bases left in between. CDR3 in amino acids: CASSGQLNQPQHF. The CDR3 DNA, read in part, is TGTGCCAGCAGCGGGCAGCTAAATCAGCCC.

As concerns this clone: The sequenced fragment ends 3 residues before the CDR3 boundary, so the rest is inferred from the germline J gene. The V call is TRBV19, the J call TRBJ1-2; TRBD1 aligns across 9 bases. Germline CDR1 LNHDA, CDR2 SQIVND (reference sequence). This CDR3 comprises 14 residues. The part of the CDR3 DNA that was read is TGTGCCAGTAGTATGGGGACAGGGTGGTACGAC. This translates into CASSMGTGWYD. The CDR3 in its entirety is CASSMGTGWYDYTF. Full variable domain (outside the CDR3, taken from reference TRBV19 and TRBJ1-2): DGGITQSPKYLFRKEGQNVTLSCEQNLNHDAMYWYRQDPGQGLRLIYYSQIVNDFQKGDIAEGYSVSREKKESFPLTVTSAQKNPTAFYLCASSMGTGWYDYTFGSGTRLTVV.

About this clone: The read falls 3 residues short of the CDR3 end, and the missing part is taken from the germline J gene. The gene calls are TRBV5-6 and TRBJ2-7, with D maybe TRBD2 (5 bases). CDR1 is SGHDT, CDR2 YYEEEE, per germline. V lost 0 bases and J 2 bases, leaving 12 bases between the germline ends. This CDR3 spans 15 amino acids. Here the CDR3 reads CASSLDPGLPYEQYF. The CDR3 bases that were read are TGTGCCAGCAGCTTGGACCCAGGACTTCCCTACGAG.

On this clone itself: The read gets to within 3 residues of the CDR3 end, and the germline J gene fills in the rest. V is TRBV7-6 and J is TRBJ2-3; tentative D call: TRBD1 (5 bases). Germline CDR1 is SGHVS and CDR2 is FNYEAQ. The CDR3 is 13 residues long. The part of the CDR3 DNA that was read is TGTGCCAGCAGTTCAGGGTCCAATCAGCCG. Translation: CASSSGSNQP. The whole CDR3 protein is CASSSGSNQPQYF.

In the case of this clone: The sequence runs out 3 residues before the end of the CDR3; the remainder is reconstructed from the germline J gene. This sequence joins TRBV2 and TRBJ1-2, with D tentatively TRBD1 (6 bases). The CDR3 totals 13 residues. Looked up from germline, CDR1 is SNHLY and CDR2 is FYNNEI. This CDR3 is CASSRSQGYDYTF. CDR3 DNA (partial): TGTGCCAGCAGTCGATCACAGGGTTACGAC.